This is a list of T cell receptor beta chains from one sample in a study of T cells after posttransplantation cyclophosphamide. Clones were sequenced by immunoSEQ multiplex PCR, and TCRdb holds only the in-frame ones, with some missing. Of approximately 17,000 clones listed, around 94% are singletons. What was sequenced was naive CD4+ T cells sorted from blood. These receptor sequences come from a woman aged 50 to 60 in good health and a related stem cell transplant donor. Both conserved end residues are part of each CDR3. A D gene is named only where the DNA matches it firmly. Not all rows give a size; the values are once, few, many and, for expanded clones, a class.

D gene	J gene	clone size	V gene	CDR3 protein	CDR3 DNA
NA	TRBJ2-4	NA	TRBV19	CASSEQFLAKNIQYF	TGTGCCAGTAGTGAACAGTTTCTAGCCAAAAACATTCAGTACTTC
NA	TRBJ2-4	NA	TRBV7-8	CASSLERLRDIQYF	TGTGCCAGCAGCTTAGAACGGTTACGGGACATTCAGTACTTC
NA	TRBJ1-1	NA	TRBV5-4	CASSYVRSGNTEAFF	TGTGCCAGCAGCTACGTGAGAAGTGGGAACACTGAAGCTTTCTTT
TRBD1	TRBJ2-3	NA	TRBV5-6	CASSLGTGFTDTQYF	TGTGCCAGCAGCTTAGGGACAGGGTTCACAGATACGCAGTATTTT
NA	TRBJ2-5	NA	TRBV15	CATSRDLRAGRIDETQYF	TGTGCCACCAGCAGAGATCTCCGGGCGGGTCGGATTGATGAGACCCAGTACTTC
NA	TRBJ1-2	once	TRBV5-6	CASSPRLYGYTF	TGTGCCAGCAGCCCCCGACTTTATGGCTACACCTTC
TRBD2	TRBJ2-1	NA	TRBV29-1	CSVPRLAKPYNEQFF	TGCAGCGTTCCCAGACTAGCGAAACCCTACAATGAGCAGTTCTTC
NA	TRBJ1-1	few	TRBV5-1	CASMRSSMNTEAFF	TGCGCCAGCATGAGGTCCAGCATGAACACTGAAGCTTTCTTT
TRBD2	TRBJ2-7	NA	TRBV4-1	CASSRELAGVSEQYF	TGCGCCAGCAGCCGAGAACTAGCGGGAGTAAGCGAGCAGTACTTC
TRBD1	TRBJ2-1	NA	TRBV2	CASSGDRGYNEQFF	TGTGCCAGCAGCGGGGACAGGGGGTACAATGAGCAGTTCTTC
NA	TRBJ2-7	NA	TRBV5-4	CASRPPESYEQYF	TGTGCCAGCAGACCTCCGGAGTCCTACGAGCAGTACTTC
TRBD2	TRBJ2-1	NA	TRBV11-2	CASTPLAPSSYNEQFF	TGTGCCAGCACCCCACTAGCGCCCAGCTCCTACAATGAGCAGTTCTTC
NA	TRBJ1-2	NA	TRBV5-8	CASSSRTATANYGYTF	TGTGCCAGCAGCTCGAGGACAGCAACAGCTAACTATGGCTACACCTTC
TRBD1	TRBJ2-7	NA	TRBV5-1	CASSLGQAPYEQYF	TGCGCCAGCAGCCTGGGACAGGCGCCCTACGAGCAGTACTTC
NA	TRBJ1-5	NA	TRBV5-5	CASSLTGYQPQHF	TGTGCCAGCAGCTTAACAGGGTATCAGCCCCAGCATTTT
TRBD1	TRBJ2-7	NA	TRBV29-1	CSVPGQGFDEQYF	TGCAGCGTTCCGGGACAGGGATTTGACGAGCAGTACTTC
TRBD1	TRBJ1-5	NA	TRBV7-9	CASRSDRGMGSNQPQHF	TGTGCCAGCAGATCGGACAGGGGTATGGGTAGCAATCAGCCCCAGCATTTT
NA	TRBJ2-3	NA	TRBV28	CASSLRPGLAGPTQYF	TGTGCCAGCAGCTTGCGTCCCGGTCTAGCCGGCCCAACGCAGTATTTT
NA	TRBJ2-7	NA	TRBV6-6	CASTFGQLDWGEQYF	TGTGCCAGCACCTTTGGACAGTTAGACTGGGGCGAGCAGTACTTC
NA	TRBJ2-7	NA	TRBV5-1	CASSLLTRADEQYF	TGCGCCAGCAGCTTGCTAACTAGGGCCGACGAGCAGTACTTC
NA	TRBJ1-5	NA	TRBV7-6	CASSLGDQPQHF	TGTGCCAGCAGCTTAGGAGATCAGCCCCAGCATTTT
TRBD1	TRBJ2-5	once	TRBV30	CAWSGQGLGTQYF	TGTGCCTGGAGTGGACAGGGCCTAGGGACCCAGTACTTC
NA	TRBJ2-1	NA	TRBV5-1	CASSPPRASINEQFF	TGCGCCAGCAGCCCCCCTCGGGCTAGCATTAATGAGCAGTTCTTC
TRBD1	TRBJ1-4	NA	TRBV2	CASSRDRGVEKLFF	TGTGCCAGCAGTCGGGACAGGGGAGTCGAAAAACTGTTTTTT
NA	TRBJ2-3	once	TRBV4-1	CASSQESGTDTQYF	TGCGCCAGCAGCCAAGAGTCTGGCACAGATACGCAGTATTTT
NA	TRBJ2-5	NA	TRBV5-6	CATQGGPRLQETQYF	TGTGCCACCCAGGGGGGACCGCGATTACAAGAGACCCAGTACTTC
TRBD2	TRBJ2-1	NA	TRBV9	CASSALLAGGNEQFF	TGTGCCAGCAGCGCGCTACTAGCGGGGGGCAATGAGCAGTTCTTC
NA	TRBJ1-3	few	TRBV6-1	CASSPRGSRGNTIYF	TGTGCCAGCAGCCCACGCGGGTCGCGGGGAAACACCATATATTTT
TRBD2	TRBJ2-3	NA	TRBV10-1	CASSRHPGLAGERTDTQYF	TGCGCCAGCAGCCGACACCCGGGACTAGCGGGAGAGCGCACAGATACGCAGTATTTT
TRBD1	TRBJ1-5	NA	TRBV4-3	CASSPRPTGGPLPDYQPQHF	TGCGCCAGCAGCCCCCGACCAACAGGGGGACCTCTTCCTGATTATCAGCCCCAGCATTTT
NA	TRBJ2-7	NA	TRBV7-8	CASSLGWTDYEQYF	TGTGCCAGCAGCTTAGGGTGGACAGACTACGAGCAGTACTTC
NA	TRBJ2-5	NA	TRBV5-1	CASSLQERETQYF	TGCGCCAGCAGCCTCCAAGAGAGGGAGACCCAGTACTTC
NA	TRBJ2-5	NA	TRBV9	CASEQRPQETQYF	TGTGCCAGCGAGCAGCGACCACAAGAGACCCAGTACTTC
TRBD1	TRBJ1-3	NA	TRBV6-6	CASSHRDSRPGNTIYF	TGTGCCAGCAGTCACCGGGACAGCCGGCCTGGAAACACCATATATTTT
NA	TRBJ2-2	NA	TRBV7-3	CASSLRPSTGELFF	TGTGCCAGCAGCTTAAGGCCTAGCACCGGGGAGCTGTTTTTT
NA	TRBJ1-2	NA	TRBV7-2	CASSLVQGYGYTF	TGTGCCAGCAGCTTAGTGCAGGGCTATGGCTACACCTTC
NA	TRBJ2-7	NA	TRBV5-1	CASRPEGYEQYF	TGCGCCAGCCGACCGGAGGGCTACGAGCAGTACTTC
TRBD1	TRBJ2-1	NA	TRBV29-1	CSGDRADEQFF	TGCAGCGGTGACAGGGCGGATGAGCAGTTCTTC
TRBD1	TRBJ1-1	once	TRBV29-1	CSAIRDRENTEAFF	TGCAGCGCCATAAGAGACAGGGAGAACACTGAAGCTTTCTTT
NA	TRBJ1-1	NA	TRBV5-1	CASSYSGRGSYTEAFF	TGCGCCAGCAGCTATTCGGGTCGTGGGTCCTACACTGAAGCTTTCTTT
NA	TRBJ2-3	once	TRBV29-1	CSVEGRTRGRTDTQYF	TGCAGCGTTGAAGGACGGACAAGGGGCCGCACAGATACGCAGTATTTT
NA	TRBJ2-5	NA	TRBV6-1	CASSEWQTQYF	TGTGCCAGCAGTGAATGGCAGACCCAGTACTTC
TRBD1	TRBJ1-2	NA	TRBV6-6	CAIGQGSGYTF	TGTGCCATAGGACAGGGAAGTGGCTACACCTTC
TRBD2	TRBJ2-2	NA	TRBV2	CASSGLAGGSAGELFF	TGTGCCAGCAGTGGACTAGCGGGAGGAAGTGCCGGGGAGCTGTTTTTT
NA	TRBJ2-6	NA	TRBV5-6	CASSLGDNSGANVLTF	TGTGCCAGCAGCTTGGGGGACAACTCTGGGGCCAACGTCCTGACTTTC
TRBD1	TRBJ2-5	NA	TRBV4-1	CASSQDRGQGETQYF	TGCGCCAGCAGCCAAGATAGGGGACAGGGTGAGACCCAGTACTTC